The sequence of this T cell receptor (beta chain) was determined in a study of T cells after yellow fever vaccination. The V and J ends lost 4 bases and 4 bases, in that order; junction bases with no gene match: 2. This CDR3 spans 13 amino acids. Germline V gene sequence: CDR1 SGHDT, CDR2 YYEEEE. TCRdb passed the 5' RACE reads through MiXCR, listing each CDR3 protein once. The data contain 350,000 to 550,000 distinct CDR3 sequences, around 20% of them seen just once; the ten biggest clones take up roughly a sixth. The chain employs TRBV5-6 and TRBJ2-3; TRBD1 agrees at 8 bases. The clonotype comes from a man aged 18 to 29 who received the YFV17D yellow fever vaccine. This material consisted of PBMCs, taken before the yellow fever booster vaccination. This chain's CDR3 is CASSVTGADTQYF. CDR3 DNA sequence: TGTGCCAGCAGCGTGACAGGGGCAGATACGCAGTATTTT.